This T cell receptor beta chain derives from a study of T cells in localized non-small cell lung cancer. Overall study findings and caveats: Heterogeneity remains possible, as sequencing covered one tumor region only. Patients showing higher blood T cell density tended to see longer overall survival. A median about 56 of the top 100 tumor clones appeared in adjacent lung. Clonality peaked in uninvolved adjacent lung rather than tumor.

The CDR3 consists of 11 residues. V was clipped by 2 bases and J by 8 bases, with 9 bases between them. Germline CDR1 reads DFQATT; CDR2 reads SNEGSKA (reference sequence). Remarks on this clone: Its matching antigen is unknown.

Assay used: immunoSEQ multiplex PCR; TCRdb lists only in-frame clones, some missing. The sample lists some 140,000 clones; roughly 90% were seen once. The receptor was isolated from a female donor at least 60 years old with stage I lung adenocarcinoma. The V gene is TRBV20-1, the J gene TRBJ1-2; D is uncertain. The sequenced sample was peripheral blood, obtained before any cancer treatment. CDR3 amino acids: CSARIWEGYTF. In DNA, the CDR3 is TGCAGTGCTAGAATATGGGAAGGCTACACCTTC.